This T cell receptor (beta chain) was profiled in a study of cytomegalovirus exposure and HLA in healthy donors. Study outcomes and limitations: Specific recognition of CMV antigens was confirmed in vitro for a few chains (all CMV-associated). Presence/absence comparisons presumed near-even sequencing depth among donors. Association of a missense DCLRE1C variant with TCR beta V- and J-gene trimming was reported in a later analysis. CMV serostatus alone was available as immune exposure information.

The primer mix had 60 Vbeta and 13 Jbeta primers. Generated by immunoSEQ multiplex PCR, the TCRdb table keeps only in-frame clones and is missing some. The repertoire consists of over 150,000 clones, with roughly 80% occurring once and the leading ten covering roughly 3.7%. From germline, CDR1 is SGHRS and CDR2 YFSETQ. The CDR3 consists of 13 residues. V lost 3 bases and J 3 bases, leaving 10 bases between the germline ends. About this clone itself: Its antigen is not identified.

This clonotype originated in a young man in good health and CMV-seropositive. This rearrangement joins TRBV5-1 to TRBJ2-7, with D perhaps TRBD1 (6 bases). Sequenced sample: PBMCs. CDR3 sequence reads: CASSSQGLYEQYF. DNA of the CDR3: TGCGCCAGCAGCTCACAGGGTCTCTACGAGCAGTACTTC.